This is a list of T cell receptor beta chains from one sample in a study of T-cell memory formation after mild COVID-19. TCRdb re-called the 5' RACE reads through MiXCR, storing one row per CDR3 protein. This repertoire shows about 470,000 distinct CDR3 sequences, approximately 23% found once; its top ten account for around 12%. Sequenced material: PBMCs or a T cell subset sorted from them (not recorded which). Source of these receptors: an adult woman who had mild COVID-19 (a few samples of this study predate the infection). Cell type and time point are not known. Each CDR3 is given with its conserved first and last residue. A D gene is named only where the DNA matches it firmly. Clone size appears in some rows only: once, few, many, or a class for an expanded clone.

V	size	J	D	DNA	CDR3
TRBV20-1	-	TRBJ2-7	TRBD2	TGCAGTGCTAGTGACCTCATAGGGACTAGCGGGAGAAGAGACTACGAGCAGTACTTC	CSASDLIGTSGRRDYEQYF
TRBV29-1	few	TRBJ1-2	TRBD1	TGCAGCGTCCCTAGGGACAGGGGAGTAGGGGGCTACACCTTC	CSVPRDRGVGGYTF
TRBV5-5	-	TRBJ2-1	-	TGTGCCAGCAGCTTGGAGGGGATTCAGGATGAGCAGTTCTTC	CASSLEGIQDEQFF
TRBV29-1	few	TRBJ1-2	-	TGCAGCGTTGTGCGGGGGCCTGGTAACTATGGCTACACCTTC	CSVVRGPGNYGYTF
TRBV15	once	TRBJ2-7	TRBD2	TGTGCCACCAGCAGAGTCCCGGGACTAGCGGGTTACGAGCAGTACTTC	CATSRVPGLAGYEQYF
TRBV7-2	-	TRBJ2-5	-	TGTGCCAGCAGCTTACGATTAGCGGTCCCCCCGGAGACCCAGTACTTC	CASSLRLAVPPETQYF
TRBV18	-	TRBJ2-7	-	TGTGCCAGCTCACCAGGACAGTACGAGCAGTACTTC	CASSPGQYEQYF
TRBV7-9	-	TRBJ2-1	TRBD2	TGTGCCAGCAGCCCCACCGAGCGGGAGGGCCCGTTCTTC	CASSPTEREGPFF
TRBV6-6	-	TRBJ2-3	-	TGTGCCAGCAGCCGACAGAGAACCACGAGCACAGATACGCAGTATTTT	CASSRQRTTSTDTQYF
TRBV12-3/TRBV12-4	few	TRBJ1-1	-	TGTGCCAGCAGTTTACGTTCGGCAGATCTTGAAGCTTTCTTT	CASSLRSADLEAFF
TRBV12-3/TRBV12-4	-	TRBJ2-4	-	TGTGCCAGCAGTTCGGGCGCGACCATTCAGTACTTC	CASSSGATIQYF
TRBV7-2	few	TRBJ2-7	TRBD1	TGTGCCAGCAGCTCAAAGGGACAGTCTGGCTACGAGCAGTACTTC	CASSSKGQSGYEQYF
TRBV30	-	TRBJ2-1	-	TGTGCCTGGAGTATCGATCACTGGGGTGAGCAGTTCTTC	CAWSIDHWGEQFF
TRBV9	few	TRBJ1-1	-	TGTGCCAGCAGCGCGGACTGGGGAATGAATTTGGAAGCTTTCTTT	CASSADWGMNLEAFF
TRBV24-1	-	TRBJ1-2	-	TGTGCCACCAGTGACCCGGGACTGACTAACTATGGCTACACCTTC	CATSDPGLTNYGYTF
TRBV15	few	TRBJ2-4	-	TGTGCCACCAGCAGAGATCTAGGGGACCGGGAACTTCAGTACTTC	CATSRDLGDRELQYF
TRBV11-3	few	TRBJ2-7	TRBD1	TGTGCCAGCAGCAAACGGGACAGGGGGAACTACGAGCAGTACTTC	CASSKRDRGNYEQYF
TRBV25-1	few	TRBJ1-5	-	TGTGCCAGCAGTGAAGTCGGGGGTCAGCCCCAGCATTTT	CASSEVGGQPQHF
TRBV12-3/TRBV12-4	-	TRBJ2-6	-	TGTGCCAGCAACGGTGGAGGGCCTGGGGCCAACGTCCTGACTTTC	CASNGGGPGANVLTF
TRBV7-6	-	TRBJ2-3	TRBD2	TGTGCCAGCAGCCCTAACGACGGACTAGCGGGAACCGCAGATACGCAGTATTTT	CASSPNDGLAGTADTQYF
TRBV29-1	few	TRBJ2-7	-	TGCAGCGTGACCCTGGGGTCCTACGAGCAGTACTTC	CSVTLGSYEQYF
TRBV5-1	few	TRBJ2-7	-	TGCGCCAGCAGCTTGGCCAGCGCCGGGACGTCCTACGAGCAGTACTTC	CASSLASAGTSYEQYF
TRBV7-2	many	TRBJ2-3	-	TGTGCCAGCAGCGATTATACAGATACGCAGTATTTT	CASSDYTDTQYF
TRBV5-4	-	TRBJ2-1	TRBD2	TGTGCCAGCAGCTTGGCACTAGCGGGAGGGATGGGTGAGCAGTTCTTC	CASSLALAGGMGEQFF
TRBV14	-	TRBJ2-7	-	TGTGCCAGCAGCCAATTAGTGGGCTACGGGTCCTACGAGCAGTACTTC	CASSQLVGYGSYEQYF
TRBV11-2	-	TRBJ2-3	TRBD2	TGTGCCAGCAGCTTAGAAGGGGGACTAGCGGGAGAGGCAGATACGCAGTATTTT	CASSLEGGLAGEADTQYF
TRBV6-5	-	TRBJ2-7	TRBD1	TGTGCCAGCAGTTACTCGAAACAGGGGTTCTCCTACGAGCAGTACTTC	CASSYSKQGFSYEQYF
TRBV6-2/TRBV6-3	-	TRBJ2-1	-	TGTGCCAGCAGTTCCGGGCCCTCTCAAAGGGGGGAGCAGTTCTTC	CASSSGPSQRGEQFF
TRBV4-2	-	TRBJ2-1	-	TGTGCCAGCAGCCAAGATCAAGGGAACAGGGTACAGTTCTTC	CASSQDQGNRVQFF
TRBV12-3/TRBV12-4	-	TRBJ1-2	-	TGTGCCAGCAGATCCAGCCTAAACTATGGCTACACCTTC	CASRSSLNYGYTF
TRBV20-1	few	TRBJ2-3	TRBD2	TGCAGTGCTAGCTCGGGACTAGCGGGGGGACCGGTAGATACGCAGTATTTT	CSASSGLAGGPVDTQYF
TRBV5-6	-	TRBJ1-2	TRBD1	TGTGCCAGCAGACAACAGGGGTTCGATGGCTACACCTTC	CASRQQGFDGYTF
TRBV12-3/TRBV12-4	few	TRBJ1-2	-	TGTGCCAGCAGTCTCGGGGAGCCCTTTTGCTACACCTTC	CASSLGEPFCYTF
TRBV5-1	-	TRBJ2-5	TRBD1	TGCGCCAGCAGCTTGAGGACAGGGGCGACGGAGACCCAGTACTTC	CASSLRTGATETQYF
TRBV9	few	TRBJ2-7	TRBD2	TGTGCCAGCAGCGTTAGCGGGGGTGCCCTCAGGTACGAGCAGTACTTC	CASSVSGGALRYEQYF
TRBV24-1	few	TRBJ2-7	TRBD1	TGTGCCACCAGTGGAGTCGGGACAGGCTACGAGCAGTACTTC	CATSGVGTGYEQYF
TRBV7-6	few	TRBJ2-1	-	TGTGCCAGCAGCCCCCGGGACAACGATGAGCAGTTCTTC	CASSPRDNDEQFF
TRBV4-2	few	TRBJ1-2	-	TGTGCCAGCAGCCCAAGGGAACGGCCTCATGGCTACACCTTC	CASSPRERPHGYTF
TRBV6-5	-	TRBJ1-2	-	TGTGCCAGCAGTTACTCGATCGCTCCTAACTATGGCTACACCTTC	CASSYSIAPNYGYTF
TRBV7-9	-	TRBJ2-5	-	TGTGCCAGCAGCTGGGTGTGGGGAGACAGCTACTCCCAAGAGACCCAGTACTTC	CASSWVWGDSYSQETQYF
TRBV12-3/TRBV12-4	-	TRBJ1-2	TRBD1	TGTGCCAGCAGTTTAACCCCCCCGGACAGGGTTAGGGGTGGCTACACCTTC	CASSLTPPDRVRGGYTF
TRBV19	-	TRBJ2-2	-	TGTGCCAGTAGTATAACGGGGAGTAACACCGGGGAGCTGTTTTTT	CASSITGSNTGELFF
TRBV2	-	TRBJ2-1	-	TGTGCCAGCAGTGACAGGTTGGCCTACAATGAGCAGTTCTTC	CASSDRLAYNEQFF
TRBV20-1	-	TRBJ2-1	-	TGCAGTGCTAGAGCGGTGACAGACTACAATGAGCAGTTCTTC	CSARAVTDYNEQFF
TRBV3-1	few	TRBJ1-6	-	TGTGCCAGCAGCCAAGGCTCCTGGGTCGGCTCACCCCTCCACTTT	CASSQGSWVGSPLHF
TRBV12-3/TRBV12-4	-	TRBJ1-5	-	TGTGCCAGCAGTTTAGATCTTCGGCAGGCCCAGCATTTT	CASSLDLRQAQHF
TRBV7-9	-	TRBJ2-2	TRBD1	TGTGCCAGCTGGTATCCTAATCGGGACAGGGCGAACCGAGCGAACACCGGGGAGCTGTTTTTT	CASWYPNRDRANRANTGELFF
TRBV4-1	-	TRBJ1-2	-	TGCGCCAGCAGCCAAGATTTGGGGCATGGCTACACCTTC	CASSQDLGHGYTF